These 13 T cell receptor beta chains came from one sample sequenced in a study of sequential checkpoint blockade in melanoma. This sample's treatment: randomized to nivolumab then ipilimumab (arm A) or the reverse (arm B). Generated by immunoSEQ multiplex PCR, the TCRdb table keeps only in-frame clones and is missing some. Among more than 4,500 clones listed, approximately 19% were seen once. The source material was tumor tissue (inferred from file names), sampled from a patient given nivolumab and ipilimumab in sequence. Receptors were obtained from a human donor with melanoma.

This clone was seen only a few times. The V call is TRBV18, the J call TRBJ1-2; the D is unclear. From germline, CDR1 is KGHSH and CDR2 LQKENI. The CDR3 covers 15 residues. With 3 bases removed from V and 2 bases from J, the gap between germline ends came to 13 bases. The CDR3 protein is CASSPNRYGNYGYTF. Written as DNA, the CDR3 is TGTGCCAGCTCACCCAACCGCTACGGGAACTATGGCTACACCTTC.

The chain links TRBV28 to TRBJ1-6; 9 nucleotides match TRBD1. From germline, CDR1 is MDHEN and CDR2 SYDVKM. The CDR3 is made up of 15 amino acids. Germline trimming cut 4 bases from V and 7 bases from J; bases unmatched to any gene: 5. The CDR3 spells CASSYPGTGNSPLHF. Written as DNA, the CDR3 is TGTGCCAGCAGTTATCCGGGGACAGGGAATTCACCCCTCCACTTT.

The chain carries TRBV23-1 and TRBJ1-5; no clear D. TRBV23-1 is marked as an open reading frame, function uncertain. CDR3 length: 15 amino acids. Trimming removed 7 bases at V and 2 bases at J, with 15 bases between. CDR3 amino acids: CASTTTRYGNQPQHF. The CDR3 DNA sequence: TGCGCCAGCACCACCACAAGGTACGGCAATCAGCCCCAGCATTTT.

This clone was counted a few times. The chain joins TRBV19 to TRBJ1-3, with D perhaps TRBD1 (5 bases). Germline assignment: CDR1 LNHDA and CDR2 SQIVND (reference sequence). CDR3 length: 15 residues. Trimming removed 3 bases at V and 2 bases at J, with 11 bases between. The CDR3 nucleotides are TGTGCCAGTAGTATTTCAGGGACGGCTGGAAACACCATATATTTT. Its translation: CASSISGTAGNTIYF.

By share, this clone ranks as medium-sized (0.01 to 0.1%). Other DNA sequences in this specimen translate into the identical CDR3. The CDR3: CASSDGASGNTIYF. CDR3 bases: TGTGCCAGCAGTGACGGGGCCTCTGGAAACACCATATATTTT. The chain links TRBV6-8 to TRBJ1-3; possible D gene TRBD1, 5 bases. V lost 5 bases to trimming and J lost 0 bases, with 8 bases between them. Germline V gene lookup returns CDR1 MNHGY and CDR2 SAAAGT. This CDR3 contains 14 residues.

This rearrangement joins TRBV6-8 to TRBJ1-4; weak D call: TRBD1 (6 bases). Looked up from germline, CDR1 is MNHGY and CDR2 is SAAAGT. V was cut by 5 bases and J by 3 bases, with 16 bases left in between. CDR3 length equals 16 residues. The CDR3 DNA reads TGTGCCAGCAGTGCCATACAGGGACCTCCTAATGAAAAACTGTTTTTT. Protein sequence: CASSAIQGPPNEKLFF.

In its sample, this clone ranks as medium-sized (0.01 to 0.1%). CDR3 DNA sequence: TGTGCCAGCAGCCGGCCCCCTAGCGGGGACACCGGGGAGCTGTTTTTT. Protein: CASSRPPSGDTGELFF. This chain links TRBV11-3 with TRBJ2-2; 9 nucleotides match TRBD2. Germline V lookup: CDR1 SGHNT, CDR2 YENEEA. The trim removed 5 bases at V and 3 bases at J, leaving 7 bases unmatched. This CDR3 is 16 amino acids long.

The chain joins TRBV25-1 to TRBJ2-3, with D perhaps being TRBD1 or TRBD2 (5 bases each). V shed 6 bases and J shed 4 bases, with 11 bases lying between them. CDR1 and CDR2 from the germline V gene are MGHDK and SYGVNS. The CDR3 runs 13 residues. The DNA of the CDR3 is TGTGCCAGCAGACGGGGCTACGCAGATACGCAGTATTTT. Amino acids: CASRRGYADTQYF.

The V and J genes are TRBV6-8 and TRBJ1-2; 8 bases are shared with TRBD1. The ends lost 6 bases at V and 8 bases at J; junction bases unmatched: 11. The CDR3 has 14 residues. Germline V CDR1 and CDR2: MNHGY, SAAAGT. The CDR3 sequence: CASRETSQGAGYTF. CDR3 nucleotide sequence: TGTGCCAGCAGAGAAACGAGTCAGGGGGCAGGCTACACCTTC.

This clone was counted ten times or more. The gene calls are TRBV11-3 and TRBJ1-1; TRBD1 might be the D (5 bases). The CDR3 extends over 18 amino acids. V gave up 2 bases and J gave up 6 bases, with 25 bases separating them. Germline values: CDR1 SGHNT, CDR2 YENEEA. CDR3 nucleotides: TGTGCCAGCAGCTTAAGGCCCCTCCGCCAGGGAATTTTGGCTGAAGCTTTCTTT. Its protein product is CASSLRPLRQGILAEAFF.

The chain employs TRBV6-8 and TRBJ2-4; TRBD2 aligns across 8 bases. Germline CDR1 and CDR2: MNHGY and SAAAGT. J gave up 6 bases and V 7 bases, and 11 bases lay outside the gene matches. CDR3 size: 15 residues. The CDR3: CASTNVTSGPNIQYF. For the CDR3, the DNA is TGTGCCAGCACCAACGTCACTAGCGGCCCAAACATTCAGTACTTC.

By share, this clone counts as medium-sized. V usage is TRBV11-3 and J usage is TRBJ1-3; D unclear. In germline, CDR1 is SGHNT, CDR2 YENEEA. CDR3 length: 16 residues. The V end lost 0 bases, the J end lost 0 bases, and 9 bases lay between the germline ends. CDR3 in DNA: TGTGCCAGCAGCTTAGAAGGTACCGTCTCTGGAAACACCATATATTTT. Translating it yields CASSLEGTVSGNTIYF.

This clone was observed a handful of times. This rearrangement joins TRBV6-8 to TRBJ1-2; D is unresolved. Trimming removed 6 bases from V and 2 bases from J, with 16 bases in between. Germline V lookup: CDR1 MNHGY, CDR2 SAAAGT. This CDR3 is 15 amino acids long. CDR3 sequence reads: CASSLRRGPNYGYTF. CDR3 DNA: TGTGCCAGCAGCCTCCGGCGAGGGCCCAACTATGGCTACACCTTC.